These T cell receptor beta chains were read from a single sample in a study of blood T cells in healthy people across ages. TCRdb redid the calling of the 5' RACE reads with MiXCR, one entry per CDR3 protein. The sample yields approximately 600,000 distinct CDR3 sequences, approximately 59% seen once. Sequencing input: blood. These TCRs come from a man aged 55 to 70 in good health. The conserved cysteine and the conserved F or W are not part of the CDR3 here.

V gene: TRBV5-1
J gene: TRBJ1-1
CDR3 protein: ASSLVPRGTEAF

V gene: TRBV6-2/TRBV6-3
J gene: TRBJ2-5
CDR3 protein: ASSLGAEERGSRDEQY

V gene: TRBV2
J gene: TRBJ2-1
CDR3 protein: ASSVRPDYNEQF

V gene: TRBV10-2
J gene: TRBJ2-5
CDR3 protein: ASHATGIETQY

V gene: TRBV2
J gene: TRBJ1-4
CDR3 protein: ASRPGQGREKLF

V gene: TRBV6-4
J gene: TRBJ2-7
CDR3 protein: ASMDGSENYEQY

V gene: TRBV7-2
J gene: TRBJ2-7
CDR3 protein: ASSFSLSSYEQY

V gene: TRBV28
J gene: TRBJ2-6
CDR3 protein: ASSFPSSGANVLT

V gene: TRBV5-5
J gene: TRBJ2-7
CDR3 protein: ASTYGQGASYEQY

V gene: TRBV6-6
J gene: TRBJ1-2
CDR3 protein: ASSYDGQPNYGYT